Detailed here is one T cell receptor beta chain. The data were produced by immunoSEQ multiplex PCR, yet TCRdb's version contains in-frame clones alone and is incomplete. The sample has around 180,000 clones, about four fifths seen once; the top ten hold approximately 6.2%. The data were taken from a study of blood T cell repertoires in COVID-19. Study in general: The origin of the acute and convalescent COVID-19 samples was the United States, Italy and Spain. The cDNA or gDNA used as material had been derived from T cells, B-cell-depleted T cells, or PBMCs.

The TCR originated in a man between 65 and 85 years old with active or convalescent COVID-19. Material: peripheral blood.

The CDR3 region is CASSFRDRGPNGYTF. CDR3 DNA sequence: TGTGCCAGCAGCTTCCGGGACAGGGGGCCTAATGGCTACACCTTC. The chain carries TRBV2 and TRBJ1-2; 12 bases align to TRBD1. Germline CDR1 is SNHLY and CDR2 is FYNNEI. The CDR3 covers 15 residues. J lost 6 bases, V lost 6 bases, and 8 bases had no gene match.